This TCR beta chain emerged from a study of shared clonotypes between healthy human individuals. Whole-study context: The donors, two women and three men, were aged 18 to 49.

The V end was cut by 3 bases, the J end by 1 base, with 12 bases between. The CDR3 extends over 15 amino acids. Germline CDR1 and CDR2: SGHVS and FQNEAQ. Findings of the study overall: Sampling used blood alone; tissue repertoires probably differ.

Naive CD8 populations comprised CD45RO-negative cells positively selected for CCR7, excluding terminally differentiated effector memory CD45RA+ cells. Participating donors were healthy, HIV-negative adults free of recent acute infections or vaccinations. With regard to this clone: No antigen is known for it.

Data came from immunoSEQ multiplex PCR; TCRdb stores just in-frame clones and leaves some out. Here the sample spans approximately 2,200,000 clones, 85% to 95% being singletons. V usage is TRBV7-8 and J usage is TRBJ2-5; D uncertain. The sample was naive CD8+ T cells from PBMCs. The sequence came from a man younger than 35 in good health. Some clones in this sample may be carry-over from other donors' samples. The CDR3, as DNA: TGTGCCAGCAGCTTTCTGCGGCTATCCCAAGAGACCCAGTACTTC. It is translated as CASSFLRLSQETQYF.